The 5 T cell receptor beta chains presented below share a single source sample, sequenced in a study of T-cell memory formation after mild COVID-19. TCRdb ran MiXCR on the 5' RACE reads and lists one entry per CDR3 protein. The data hold fewer than 50,000 distinct CDR3 sequences, with 12% observed a single time. Sequencing was done on a sample of PBMCs or a T cell subset sorted from them (not recorded which). Every receptor here comes from a man aged 18 to 35 who had mild COVID-19 (a few samples of this study predate the infection). Cell type and time point are not known.

The chain is built from TRBV19 and TRBJ1-5; D uncertain. The CDR3 runs to 14 residues. Trimming removed 4 bases from V and 9 bases from J, with 16 bases in between. Germline loops: CDR1 LNHDA, CDR2 SQIVND (reference sequence). CDR3 in amino acids: CASSTGPLRLPQHF. In DNA form, the CDR3 reads TGTGCCAGTAGTACAGGACCTTTGCGGTTGCCCCAGCATTTT.

In its sample, this clonotype was seen a few times. This chain links TRBV19 with TRBJ1-1; TRBD1 aligns across 7 bases. The CDR3 is made up of 16 amino acids. V shed 8 bases, J shed 0 bases, and the junction held 12 bases outside the gene matches. Germline CDR1 is LNHDA and CDR2 is SQIVND (reference sequence). The CDR3: CASGVDRRKLNTEAFF. As DNA, the CDR3 is TGTGCCAGTGGGGTGGACAGGAGAAAATTGAACACTGAAGCTTTCTTT.

This clonotype appeared a few times. The rearrangement links TRBV7-2 to TRBJ1-5; 7 nucleotides align to TRBD1. The CDR3 consists of 14 residues. The V and J ends lost 5 bases and 2 bases, in that order; junction bases with no gene match: 3. Looked up from germline, CDR1 is SGHTA and CDR2 is FQGNSA. CDR3: CASSLDRGNQPQHF. The CDR3 region has the DNA TGTGCCAGCAGCCTCGACAGGGGCAATCAGCCCCAGCATTTT.

This clonotype was counted a few times. This chain uses TRBV7-2 with TRBJ1-1; no clear D gene. The CDR3 totals 13 residues. Germline V gene lookup returns CDR1 SGHTA and CDR2 FQGNSA. Trimming took off 4 bases at V and 4 bases at J, with 10 bases between the two ends. The CDR3 region has the DNA TGTGCCAGCAGCTCTACGGGTTTCACTGAAGCTTTCTTT. It specifies CASSSTGFTEAFF. Combining the CDR3 with reference TRBV7-2 and TRBJ1-1 gives the whole variable domain GAGVSQSPSNKVTEKGKDVELRCDPISGHTALYWYRQSLGQGLEFLIYFQGNSAPDKSGLPSDRFSAERTGGSVSTLTIQRTQQEDSAVYLCASSSTGFTEAFFGQGTRLTVV.

V is TRBV4-1 and J is TRBJ1-5, with D hard to call. V gave up 0 bases and J gave up 1 base, with 7 bases separating them. There are 15 residues in the CDR3. The germline gives CDR1 MGHRA, CDR2 YSYEKL. The CDR3 DNA follows: TGCGCCAGCAGCCAAGATGGTTTGAGCAATCAGCCCCAGCATTTT. Translated, it gives CASSQDGLSNQPQHF.